This entry is about one T cell receptor beta chain. The antigen is unknown. Measured with immunoSEQ multiplex PCR; TCRdb has only the in-frame clones, and not every one. This sample has about 350,000 clones, with 85% to 90% found just once. This sample was taken from a study of Ad26.COV2.S vaccination and SARS-CoV-2 variants. Overall study: Participant was drawn from the COV1001 Ad26.COV2.S trial arm. The study gave Ad26.COV2.S intramuscularly, once or twice 56 days apart.

As to treatment: about 20 received Ad26.COV2.S at low or high dose, single or two shots; 5 received placebo; per-sample allocation not given. Vaccine and placebo recipients were sampled on day 63 after the first injection. At a Boston site, the person donating was an adult of 18-55 years. Study-level results: Post-vaccination spike-specific CD8+ and CD4+ T cell responses reportedly had substantial breadth.

The germline V gene has CDR1 SGHRS and CDR2 YFSETQ. Trimming cost V 0 bases and J 5 bases; bases outside gene matches: 3. This CDR3 is 14 amino acids long. The source of this sequence is a person aged 18-65 years who received the Ad26.COV2.S COVID-19 vaccine or a placebo. The rearrangement joins TRBV5-1 to TRBJ2-3; 7 bases agree with TRBD1. The material sequenced was peripheral blood, taken in a trial of Ad26.COV2.S vaccine versus placebo. DNA of the CDR3: TGCGCCAGCAGCTTGGAGGGGGCGAAAGATACGCAGTATTTT. It is translated as CASSLEGAKDTQYF.